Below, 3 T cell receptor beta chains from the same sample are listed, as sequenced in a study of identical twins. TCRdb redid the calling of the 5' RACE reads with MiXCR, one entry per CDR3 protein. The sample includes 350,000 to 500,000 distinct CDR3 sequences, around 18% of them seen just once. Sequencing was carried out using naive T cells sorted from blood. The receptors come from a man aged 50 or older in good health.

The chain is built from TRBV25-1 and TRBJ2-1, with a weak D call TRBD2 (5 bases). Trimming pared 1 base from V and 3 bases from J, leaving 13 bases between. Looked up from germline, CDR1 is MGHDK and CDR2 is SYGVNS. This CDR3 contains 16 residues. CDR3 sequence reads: CASSELASAGYNEQFF. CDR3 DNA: TGTGCCAGCAGTGAATTAGCGAGCGCGGGCTACAATGAGCAGTTCTTC.

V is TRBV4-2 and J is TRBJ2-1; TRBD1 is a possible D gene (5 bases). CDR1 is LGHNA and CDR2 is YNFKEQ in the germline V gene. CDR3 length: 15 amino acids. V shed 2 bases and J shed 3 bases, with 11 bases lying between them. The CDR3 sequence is CASSQRGLGYNEQFF. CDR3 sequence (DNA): TGTGCCAGCAGCCAAAGGGGCCTAGGCTACAATGAGCAGTTCTTC.

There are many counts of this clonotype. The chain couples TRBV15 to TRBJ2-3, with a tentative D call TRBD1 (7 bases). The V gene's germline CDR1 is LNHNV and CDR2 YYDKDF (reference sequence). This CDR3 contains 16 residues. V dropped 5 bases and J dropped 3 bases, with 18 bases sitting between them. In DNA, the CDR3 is TGTGCCACCAGCGAGAGACAGGGTGGGAGGACAGATACGCAGTATTTT. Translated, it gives CATSERQGGRTDTQYF.